Included here is one TCR beta chain sequence, with context. The data originate from a study of blood T cell repertoires in COVID-19. Overall study: T cells, B-cell-depleted T cells, or PBMCs provided the cDNA or gDNA that served as material.

Germline V CDR1 and CDR2: GTSNPN, SVGIG (reference sequence). V was trimmed by 5 bases and J by 9 bases, leaving 13 bases between them. This CDR3 is 11 amino acids long. Using immunoSEQ multiplex PCR, the repertoire was profiled, and TCRdb retains in-frame clones only, with some absent. The top ten hold approximately 2.2% of the sample, which has around 300,000 clones, approximately 86% seen once. This sequence joins TRBV30 and TRBJ1-1; D gene unclear. This clonotype was obtained from a woman aged 25 to 39 who had recovered from COVID-19. Sequencing was performed on peripheral blood. CDR3 DNA: TGTGCCTGGGACCGCGGGAACCAAGCTTTCTTT. It encodes CAWDRGNQAFF.